This T cell receptor (beta chain) was observed in a study of regulatory T cells in long-lasting Graves disease listed by TCRdb under 2021. With respect to the entire study: Newly diagnosed Graves' disease patients had taken antithyroid drugs for less than 3 months. A total of roughly 35 samples underwent TCR sequencing: some 13 from persistent and about 20 from newly diagnosed Graves' disease patients. Peripheral blood TCR sequencing and RNA sequencing compared persistent Graves' disease patients with newly diagnosed Graves' disease patients. The study was registered as a clinical trial and conducted in China.

Regarding this clonotype: Its antigen is still unknown. At one of its ends the junction is not consistent with the germline gene, which may arise from a read error.

The library was produced with multiplex PCR. Data came from an Illumina HiSeq 4000. CDR3 regions were amplified by Arm-PCR with iRepertoire HTBI primers to construct TCR beta libraries. PCR products were gel purified before sequencing. The published analysis was carried out like this. A total of around 66 TRBV and 14 TRBJ segments were identified across samples and were used for gene usage analysis of CDR3 amino acid clonotypes. Filtered high-quality paired reads were merged into contigs using COPE and FqMerger. Contigs were aligned with BLAST to IMGT TRBV, TRBD and TRBJ reference genes, and CDR3 was defined per IMGT. Any clonotype with a frequency above 0.1% was classified as a highly expanded clone. Repertoire diversity was measured by Shannon entropy, and V-J evenness by the Gini coefficient. A clonotype found in more than one individual was treated as public. The public reads were run again by TCRdb, first through fastp at Q25 and then through MiXCR, and only productive beta chains were kept. Each entry is one CDR3 protein sequence, shown with its most common DNA and genes. The V and J calls were determined by TCRdb, not by the authors. For this sample the table gives 450,000 to 700,000 distinct CDR3 sequences, of which approximately 12% were detected only once. 8% to 10% of the sample belongs to the ten largest clones.

The study at large found these results: Sequencing and analysis were limited to the TCR beta chain. A larger number of public clonotypes was shared among persistent patients (approximately 2,500) than among newly diagnosed patients (around 890). Lower TCR Shannon entropy and fewer highly expanded clones were observed in persistent Graves' disease patients than in newly diagnosed patients, which suggested clonal expansion. Only peripheral blood was studied, because thyroid tissue, the primary lesion, was inaccessible. TRBV28, TRBJ1-2 and TRBJ2-5 were preferentially used in persistent disease, while TRBV20-1 and TRBJ2-1 were favored in newly diagnosed disease. The authors noted that the small sample size was a limitation that may lower accuracy.

The time point label on this specimen signifies: newly diagnosed GD, antithyroid drugs for less than 3 months. For both TCR sequencing and RNA sequencing, RNA was extracted from PBMCs using TRIzol. The diagnosis of Graves' disease followed American Thyroid Association guidelines. Patients for the study were recruited at an endocrinology department in Xi'an, China. From each patient, around 9 milliliters of peripheral blood was collected into an EDTA anticoagulant tube. PBMCs were isolated by Ficoll Paque Plus density gradient separation without further T cell sorting. An Agilent 2100 Bioanalyzer and agarose gel were used to check RNA quality, and a NanoDrop 2000 was used to measure RNA concentration. Looking up the germline V gene (reference sequence) yields CDR1 SEHNR and CDR2 FQNEAQ. The cysteine opens and the phenylalanine closes a CDR3 of 15 amino acids. The kept DNA is CDR3 alone, 45 bases in frame from the first base.

The same sample was also used in a study of T cells in Graves' hyperthyroidism and ophthalmopathy. As the second study states: A patient counted as having stable Graves' hyperthyroidism if no progression to ophthalmopathy occurred over 18 months of follow-up. The hyperthyroidism patients were between 18 and 65 years old and newly diagnosed, with a disease duration of less than 2 months. Exclusion was applied to patients with uncontrolled infections, other autoimmune diseases, pregnancy or lactation. Diagnoses relied on clinical symptoms, serum thyroxine and TRAb, thyroid ultrasound and orbital computed tomography. The TCR CDR3 was subjected to a first round of RT-PCR using the HTBI primer set and the Qiagen OneStep RT-PCR kit. Most expanded thyroid clonotypes (frequency above 0.001) were also found in blood, which suggests that blood repertoires may mirror thyroid immune responses. In cross-validation, a model built on a 13 V-J signature told ophthalmopathy apart from stable hyperthyroidism with 85% to 90% sensitivity and approximately 81% specificity, and in testing the same model reached 80%/75%. In validation, the model predicted progression to ophthalmopathy a median of approximately 6.6 months before onset, with about 70% sensitivity and 72.22% specificity. A discovery cohort of roughly 100 patients, approximately 45 with Graves' ophthalmopathy and 55 to 60 with stable Graves' hyperthyroidism, was used to find distinguishing TCR V-J signatures. Prospective prediction of ophthalmopathy was tested in an independent validation cohort consisting of under 20 hyperthyroidism patients and more than 15 patients who later progressed to ophthalmopathy. The 95 to 100 discovery patients were divided at random into training and test sets in a 7:3 ratio. Thyroid tissue and blood T-cell repertoires from over 5 Graves' hyperthyroidism patients were also compared in the study. Following sampling, methimazole starting at 30 mg daily was given to hyperthyroidism patients, and high-dose intravenous methylprednisolone was given to ophthalmopathy patients. The libraries were constructed in a second round of multiplex PCR and then size-selected and purified. Paired-end sequencing of the libraries was performed with 100 bp reads on an Illumina HiSeq2000. Raw data were processed with SOAPnuke, discarding reads with adapters, uncalled bases, mean Phred below 15, or no exact constant-primer or identifier match. High-quality paired reads were merged using COPE v1.2.5, and each unique nucleotide sequence was defined as a clonotype. MiTCR v1.1 was used to align clonotypes to the IMGT TRBV, TRBD and TRBJ reference segments. The analysis included only V-J combinations with a frequency above 0.0001, which together covered approximately 99% of the repertoires. A TCS score was defined as the ratio of F50 (clonal expansion) to E x V (chaos), with BLOSUM62-based TCRdist applied between CDR3 peptides within each V-J. Welch's t-statistics and random forest reduced roughly 530 V-J features to fewer than 15, which were used in a naive Bayes classifier (R e1071). No statistical method was used to set the sample size in advance, and investigators knew the group allocation. The paper reports TCR Vbeta CDR3 sequencing of some 140 peripheral blood samples: approximately 41 ophthalmopathy, some 80 hyperthyroidism and approximately 17 progressor patients.

The sequence joins TRBV7-9 to TRBJ2-3; the junction holds 9 bases that match TRBD2. The source is a man younger than 45 with Graves disease. Donor details come from another sample of the same person, matched by shared clones. This material consisted of peripheral blood mononuclear cells (PBMCs), taken at new diagnosis, from a patient treated with antithyroid drugs. The DNA sequence follows: TGTGCCAGCAGCGTCGGGACTAGCACCGCAGATACGCCGTATTTT. Translation gives CASSVGTSTADTPYF.